This entry describes one T cell receptor (beta chain). Its antigen is as yet unknown. This entry belongs to a study of blood T cells in healthy people across ages. The overall study: In model experiments, template switching was able to capture about one barcoded beta molecule for every two T cells that were present. Whole-study results and caveats: Age showed a roughly linear inverse relationship with TCR beta diversity per million T cells. Long-lived donors carried more naive CD4+ cells and greater diversity than aged donors.

PCR was performed a second time for about 6 to 12 cycles using a sample-barcoded 5' primer and a J-beta primer mix. Using its own MiXCR run on the 5' RACE reads, TCRdb lists one record per CDR3 protein. The data show about 1.4 million distinct CDR3 sequences, roughly 64% seen once. This sequence was found in a man in his late teens or twenties in good health. Source material: blood.

This CDR3 is CASTRGQGRRETQYF. CDR3 nucleotide sequence: TGTGCCAGCACCCGAGGACAGGGAAGAAGAGAGACCCAGTACTTC. The chain combines TRBV6-2 or TRBV6-3 with TRBJ2-4, with 8 bases lining up with TRBD1. The end of the DNA is better explained by TRBJ2-5, so the J call may be wrong. This CDR3 has 15 residues. Germline loops: CDR1 MNHEY, CDR2 SVGEGT.